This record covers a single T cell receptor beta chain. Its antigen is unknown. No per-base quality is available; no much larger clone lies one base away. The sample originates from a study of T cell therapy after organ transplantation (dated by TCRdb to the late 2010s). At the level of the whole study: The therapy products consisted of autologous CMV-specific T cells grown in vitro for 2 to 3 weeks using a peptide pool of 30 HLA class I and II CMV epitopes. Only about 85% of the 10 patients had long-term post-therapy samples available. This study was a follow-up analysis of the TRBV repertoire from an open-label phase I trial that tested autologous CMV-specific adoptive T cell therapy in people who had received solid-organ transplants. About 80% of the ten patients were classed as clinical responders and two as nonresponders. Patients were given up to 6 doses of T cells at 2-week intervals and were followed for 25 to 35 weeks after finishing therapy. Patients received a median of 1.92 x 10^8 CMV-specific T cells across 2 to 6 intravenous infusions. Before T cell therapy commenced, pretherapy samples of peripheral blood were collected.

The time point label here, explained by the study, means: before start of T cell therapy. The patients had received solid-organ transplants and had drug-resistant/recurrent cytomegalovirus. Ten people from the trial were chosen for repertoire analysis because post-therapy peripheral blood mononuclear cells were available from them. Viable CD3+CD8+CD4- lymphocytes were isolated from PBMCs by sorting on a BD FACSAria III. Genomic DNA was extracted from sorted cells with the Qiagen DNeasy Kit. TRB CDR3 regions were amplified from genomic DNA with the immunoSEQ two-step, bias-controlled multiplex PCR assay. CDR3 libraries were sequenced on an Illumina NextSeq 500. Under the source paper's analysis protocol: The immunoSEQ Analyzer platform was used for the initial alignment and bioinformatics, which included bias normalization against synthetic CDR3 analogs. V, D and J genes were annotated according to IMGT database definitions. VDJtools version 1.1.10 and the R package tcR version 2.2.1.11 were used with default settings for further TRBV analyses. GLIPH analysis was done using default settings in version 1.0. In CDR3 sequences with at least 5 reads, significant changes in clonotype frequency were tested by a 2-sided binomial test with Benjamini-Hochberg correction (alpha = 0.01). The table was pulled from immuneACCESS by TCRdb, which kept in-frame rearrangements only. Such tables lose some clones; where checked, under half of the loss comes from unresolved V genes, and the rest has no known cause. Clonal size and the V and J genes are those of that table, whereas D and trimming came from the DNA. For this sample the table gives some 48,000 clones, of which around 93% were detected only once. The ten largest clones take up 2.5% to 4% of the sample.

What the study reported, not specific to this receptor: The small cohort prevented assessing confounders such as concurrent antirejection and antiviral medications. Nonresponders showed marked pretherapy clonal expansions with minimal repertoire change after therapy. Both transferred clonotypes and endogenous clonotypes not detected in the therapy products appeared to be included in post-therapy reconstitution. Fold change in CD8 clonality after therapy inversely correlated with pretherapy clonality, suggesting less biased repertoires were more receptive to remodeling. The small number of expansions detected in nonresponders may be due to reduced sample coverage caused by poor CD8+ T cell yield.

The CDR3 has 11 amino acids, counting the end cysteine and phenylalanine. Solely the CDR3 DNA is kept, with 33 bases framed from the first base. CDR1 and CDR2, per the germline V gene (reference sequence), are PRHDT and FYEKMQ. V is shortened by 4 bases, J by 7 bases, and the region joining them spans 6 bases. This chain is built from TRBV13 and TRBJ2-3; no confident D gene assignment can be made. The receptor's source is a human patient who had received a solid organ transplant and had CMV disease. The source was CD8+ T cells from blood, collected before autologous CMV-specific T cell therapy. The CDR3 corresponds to CASSSGYTQYF. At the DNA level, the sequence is TGTGCCAGCAGCTCAGGTTATACGCAGTATTTT. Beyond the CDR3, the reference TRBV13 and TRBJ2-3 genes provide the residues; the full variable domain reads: AAGVIQSPRHLIKEKRETATLKCYPIPRHDTVYWYQQGPGQDPQFLISFYEKMQSDKGSIPDRFSAQQFSDYHSELNMSSLELGDSALYFCASSSGYTQYFGPGTRLTVL.